This T cell receptor beta chain was sequenced for a study of T cells after yellow fever vaccination. This clonotype was seen a few times. Germline trimming cut 11 bases from V and 5 bases from J; bases unmatched to any gene: 3. Germline V gene sequence: CDR1 MDHEN, CDR2 SYDVKM. This CDR3 comprises 10 residues. TCRdb analysed the 5' RACE reads with MiXCR anew, one entry per CDR3 protein. The table has more than 300,000 distinct CDR3 sequences, 6.8% seen once. The source was PBMCs, collected approximately 40 days after the first yellow fever vaccination. The receptor's source is a man between 18 and 29 years old who received the YFV17D yellow fever vaccine. J is TRBJ2-7 and V is TRBV28; 7 nucleotides align to TRBD1. This chain's CDR3 is CAVGQDEQYV. The CDR3 DNA reads as TGTGCCGTCGGACAGGACGAGCAGTACGTC.